These 9 T cell receptor beta chains came from one sample sequenced in a study of T-cell reconstitution after alpha-beta-depleted transplantation in children. Unique molecular identifiers were built into the TCRbeta library. TCRdb analysed the PCR reads with MiXCR anew, one entry per CDR3 protein. The sample comprises more than 100,000 distinct CDR3 sequences, 20% to 25% of which are singletons, and roughly a tenth rests with the top ten. The starting material was PBMCs, mostly from graft donor cells, obtained 180 days after TCRalphabeta/CD19-depleted stem cell transplant. The receptor source for this set is a male patient between 2 and 10 years old who had a stem cell transplant for chronic granulomatous disease, so the T cells may come from the graft donor.

This clonotype was detected only a few times. The chain uses TRBV7-2 and TRBJ2-7, with D hard to call. The CDR3 consists of 13 residues. Per the germline V gene, CDR1 is SGHTA and CDR2 is FQGNSA. V was trimmed by 2 bases and J by 2 bases, leaving 7 bases between them. CDR3 sequence: CASSLPVAYEQYF. CDR3 in DNA: TGTGCCAGCAGCTTACCGGTGGCCTACGAGCAGTACTTC.

The table lists this clonotype with a few counts. V gene TRBV20-1 combines with J gene TRBJ1-5; D gene ambiguous. The CDR3 sequence is 13 residues long. Germline values: CDR1 DFQATT, CDR2 SNEGSKA (reference sequence). The germline V and J ends were trimmed by 0 bases and 5 bases, with 8 bases remaining between them. The CDR3 loop is CSARDQSHQPQHF. The CDR3 DNA follows: TGCAGTGCTAGAGATCAATCTCATCAGCCCCAGCATTTT.

This clonotype was counted at least ten times. The chain couples TRBV3-1 to TRBJ2-1; D remains ambiguous. Looked up from germline, CDR1 is LGHDT and CDR2 is YNNKEL (reference sequence). Trimming removed 3 bases at V and 4 bases at J, with 16 bases between. The CDR3 totals 16 residues. This chain's CDR3 is CASSQKPVGGYNEQFF. CDR3 nucleotides: TGTGCCAGCAGCCAGAAACCCGTCGGTGGGTACAATGAGCAGTTCTTC.

The chain employs TRBV11-2 and TRBJ2-3; D might be TRBD2 (5 bases). CDR1 and CDR2 from the germline V gene are SGHAT and FQNNGV. V dropped 3 bases and J dropped 0 bases, with 10 bases sitting between them. The CDR3 contains 15 residues. The chain's CDR3 is CASSLGGRSTDTQYF. DNA of the CDR3: TGTGCCAGCAGCTTGGGCGGGCGGAGCACAGATACGCAGTATTTT.

The chain joins TRBV5-5 to TRBJ1-2, with D tentatively TRBD1 (5 bases). There are 11 residues in the CDR3. The germline V gene has CDR1 SGHKS and CDR2 YYEKEE (reference sequence). Trimming stripped 6 bases from V and 8 bases from J, with 11 bases between. The CDR3 spells CASTFGDGYTF. CDR3 DNA: TGTGCCAGCACTTTCGGGGACGGCTACACCTTC.

This clonotype has just a few counts. J is TRBJ2-7 and V is TRBV6-2 or TRBV6-3; D could derive from TRBD1 or TRBD2 (6 bases each). This CDR3 contains 14 residues. Germline V gene data show CDR1 as MNHEY and CDR2 as SVGEGT. V dropped 5 bases and J dropped 6 bases, with 17 bases sitting between them. The CDR3 region has the DNA TGTGCCAGCAGTGGTCTCGGGGGCGAGAGCGAGCAGTACTTC. Encoded protein: CASSGLGGESEQYF.

V and J are TRBV5-8 and TRBJ1-5; 8 nucleotides match TRBD1. Germline V gene sequence: CDR1 SGHTS, CDR2 YDEGEE. V shed 1 base, J shed 6 bases, and the junction held 6 bases outside the gene matches. The CDR3 has 15 residues. The CDR3 is CASSLRAGGSQPQHF. In nucleotides, the CDR3 is TGTGCCAGCAGCTTGCGGGCAGGGGGCTCTCAGCCCCAGCATTTT.

The V and J genes are TRBV18 and TRBJ2-3, with 7 bases lining up with TRBD2. V lost 0 bases, J lost 0 bases, and 3 bases stayed unmatched. The CDR3 has 16 residues. From germline, CDR1 is KGHSH and CDR2 LQKENI. Here the CDR3 DNA reads TGTGCCAGCTCACCACCGCGGGGGACTAGCACAGATACGCAGTATTTT. Its translation is CASSPPRGTSTDTQYF.

This clonotype was counted many times. The rearrangement links TRBV3-1 to TRBJ2-3; 10 bases align to TRBD2. This CDR3 comprises 17 residues. The V gene's germline CDR1 is LGHDT and CDR2 YNNKEL (reference sequence). V gave up 1 base and J gave up 5 bases; unmatched junction bases: 9. CDR3 bases: TGTGCCAGCAGCCAAGTGCTAGCGGGAGAGTGGGAAGATACGCAGTATTTT. As protein: CASSQVLAGEWEDTQYF.